The 32 T cell receptor beta chains listed next were all sequenced from one sample in a study of shared clonotypes between healthy human individuals. The data were produced by immunoSEQ multiplex PCR, yet TCRdb's version contains in-frame clones alone and is incomplete. The table records roughly 2.5 million clones, more than 80% of them present only once. The sample taken for sequencing was naive CD4+ T cells sorted from blood. Sample subset: CD45RA+ positively selected. These receptors all come from a man aged 18 to 30 in good health.

Written as DNA, the CDR3 is TGTGCCTCCGCGGACAGGGCCAAAAACATTCAGTACTTC. As protein: CASADRAKNIQYF. The chain links TRBV30 to TRBJ2-4, with 7 bases fitting TRBD1. CDR1 is GTSNPN and CDR2 is SVGIG in the germline V gene (reference sequence). The junction had 4 bases not matched to a gene; V was cut back by 7 bases and J by 1 base. The length of the CDR3 is 13 residues.

V and J are TRBV30 and TRBJ2-7; 7 bases are shared with TRBD1. The CDR3 consists of 15 residues. Germline-derived CDR1 and CDR2 are GTSNPN and SVGIG (reference sequence). With V trimmed by 3 bases and J by 3 bases, 11 bases remained unmatched. The CDR3 DNA reads as TGTGCCTGGAGCCATCGACAGGGCATACGCTACGAGCAGTACTTC. Translating gives CAWSHRQGIRYEQYF.

This chain connects TRBV4-3 to TRBJ2-3; D may be TRBD2 (5 bases). Trimming shortened V by 0 bases and J by 3 bases, and 16 bases separated the two germline ends. The CDR3 extends over 17 amino acids. CDR1 is LGHNA and CDR2 is YSLEER in the germline V gene. The CDR3 reads CASSQDWRSPPTDTQYF. As DNA, the CDR3 is TGCGCCAGCAGCCAAGATTGGAGGTCCCCCCCGACAGATACGCAGTATTTT.

V and J are TRBV4-2 and TRBJ2-7, with 8 bases that match TRBD1. The J segment lost 5 bases and the V segment lost 5 bases, leaving 14 bases of the junction unmatched. The CDR3 spans 16 residues. Germline CDR1 LGHNA, CDR2 YNFKEQ. The CDR3 loop is CASSATGTGSLDEQYF. The CDR3, as DNA: TGTGCCAGCAGCGCCACCGGGACAGGCAGCCTTGACGAGCAGTACTTC.

The J gene is TRBJ2-2, the V gene TRBV18, with TRBD1 identical over 7 bases. Unmatched junction bases numbered 3, after V lost 3 bases and J lost 5 bases. This CDR3 comprises 14 residues. CDR1 and CDR2 from the germline V gene are KGHSH and LQKENI. The chain's CDR3 is CASSPGQKTGELFF. As DNA, the CDR3 is TGTGCCAGCTCACCGGGACAGAAAACCGGGGAGCTGTTTTTT.

The chain has TRBV6-6 and TRBJ1-1; the D gene is possibly TRBD1 (5 bases). CDR1 and CDR2 from the germline V gene are MNHNY and SVGAGI (reference sequence). The CDR3 is 10 residues long. Trimming cost V 4 bases and J 10 bases, with 7 bases left between them. CDR3 loop: CASSSGTAFF. CDR3 bases: TGTGCCAGCAGTTCCGGGACAGCTTTCTTT.

DNA of the CDR3: TGTGCCTGGAGTCCCCCAAACAGCGAGCAGTTCTTC. Translation: CAWSPPNSEQFF. V and J are TRBV30 and TRBJ2-1; D unclear. This CDR3 is 12 amino acids long. Between the trimmed V and J ends, which lost 2 bases and 10 bases, there was a span of 12 bases. In germline, CDR1 is GTSNPN, CDR2 SVGIG (reference sequence).

The chain recombines TRBV2 with TRBJ2-7; TRBD2 aligns across 7 bases. Unmatched junction bases numbered 15, after V lost 7 bases and J lost 0 bases. This CDR3 has 17 amino acids. Germline CDR1 and CDR2: SNHLY and FYNNEI. CDR3 sequence reads: CASISLPRLASSYEQYF. The CDR3 region has the DNA TGTGCCAGCATTAGTCTCCCAAGACTAGCATCCTCCTACGAGCAGTACTTC.

With respect to this clone: Other DNA sequences of this sample code for an identical CDR3. This chain links TRBV4-1 with TRBJ2-5, with D tentatively TRBD1 or TRBD2 (5 bases each). V shed 0 bases and J shed 5 bases, with 10 bases lying between them. The CDR3 has 14 amino acids. In germline, CDR1 is MGHRA, CDR2 YSYEKL. For the CDR3, the DNA is TGCGCCAGCAGCCAAGATCCGGGACCGGAGACCCAGTACTTC. Translating it yields CASSQDPGPETQYF.

The chain uses TRBV28 and TRBJ2-3; D tentatively reads TRBD1 or TRBD2 (8 bases each). Trimming removed 5 bases at V and 6 bases at J, with 27 bases between. Germline CDR1 reads MDHEN; CDR2 reads SYDVKM. This CDR3 has 18 amino acids. CDR3 DNA sequence: TGTGCCAGCAGTAGGGACAGGTTCAGCGGGGGATCAAGGGATACGCAGTATTTT. The encoded protein is CASSRDRFSGGSRDTQYF. Using reference TRBV28 and TRBJ2-3 for the parts outside the CDR3, the full variable domain is DVKVTQSSRYLVKRTGEKVFLECVQDMDHENMFWYRQDPGLGLRLIYFSYDVKMKEKGDIPEGYSVSREKKERFSLILESASTNQTSMYLCASSRDRFSGGSRDTQYFGPGTRLTVL.

The chain joins TRBV7-2 to TRBJ2-3; 7 bases map to TRBD2. Losses at the gene ends were 0 bases for V and 8 bases for J; bases not matched to a gene: 8. Germline V lookup: CDR1 SGHTA, CDR2 FQGNSA. This CDR3 is 15 amino acids long. The CDR3 DNA is TGTGCCAGCAGCTTAGCGGGAGGGCCGAAAAGTACGCAGTATTTT. It encodes CASSLAGGPKSTQYF.

This clone was detected once. This sequence joins TRBV7-2 and TRBJ2-7; tentative D call: TRBD2 (6 bases). The germline V gene encodes CDR1 SGHTA and CDR2 FQGNSA. V was pared by 1 base and J by 1 base, with 11 bases between. The CDR3 spans 15 residues. CDR3 sequence reads: CASSLGPSVSYEQYF. CDR3 bases: TGTGCCAGCAGCTTAGGCCCTAGCGTTTCCTACGAGCAGTACTTC.

CDR3 DNA: TGTGCCAGCAGTGAAGGCTCCATTTCCACAGATACGCAGTATTTT. Residues: CASSEGSISTDTQYF. The chain joins TRBV6-1 to TRBJ2-3; D uncertain. The V end lost 1 base, the J end lost 2 bases, and 10 bases lay between the germline ends. Germline-derived CDR1 and CDR2 are MNHNS and SASEGT. The CDR3 is 15 residues long.

V is TRBV7-2 and J is TRBJ2-3, with 9 bases lining up with TRBD1. V was clipped by 4 bases and J by 6 bases; unmatched bases: 5. Germline CDR1 and CDR2: SGHTA and FQGNSA. The length of the CDR3 is 14 residues. CDR3 region: CASSWDRAWDTQYF. CDR3 DNA: TGTGCCAGCAGCTGGGACAGGGCGTGGGATACGCAGTATTTT.

This clone came up a few times. This sample also contains other DNA sequences that code for the same CDR3. The chain combines TRBV4-3 with TRBJ1-5; D call uncertain. This CDR3 has 13 residues. With 0 bases removed from V and 7 bases from J, the gap between germline ends came to 7 bases. Germline loops: CDR1 LGHNA, CDR2 YSLEER. The CDR3 is CASSQEGGQPQHF. The CDR3 DNA reads as TGCGCCAGCAGCCAAGAAGGAGGGCAGCCCCAGCATTTT.

The chain carries TRBV19 and TRBJ2-2; D assignment may be TRBD1 or TRBD2 (6 bases each). V shed 7 bases and J shed 6 bases, with 18 bases lying between them. This CDR3 has 15 residues. Germline V gives CDR1 LNHDA, CDR2 SQIVND (reference sequence). The CDR3 here is CASINRGDKAGELFF. CDR3 nucleotide sequence: TGTGCCAGTATTAATAGGGGGGATAAAGCCGGGGAGCTGTTTTTT.

CDR3 bases: TGCGCCAGCAGCTTGGACAGTATAGGCACTGAAGCTTTCTTT. It is translated as CASSLDSIGTEAFF. The chain combines TRBV5-1 with TRBJ1-1; D call uncertain. The V and J ends lost 0 bases and 4 bases respectively, with 10 bases between them. The V gene's germline CDR1 is SGHRS and CDR2 YFSETQ. This CDR3 has 14 amino acids.

The rearrangement links TRBV5-1 to TRBJ2-3; maybe TRBD1 (6 bases). The ends were cut back, 4 bases at V and 0 bases at J, with 15 bases in the middle. The CDR3 totals 16 residues. CDR1 is SGHRS, CDR2 YFSETQ, per germline. CDR3 sequence (DNA): TGCGCCAGCAGCCCGGGACATTTAACTAGCACAGATACGCAGTATTTT. This translates into CASSPGHLTSTDTQYF.

The rearrangement links TRBV2 to TRBJ2-2; 9 positions match TRBD1. V was clipped by 9 bases and J by 3 bases; unmatched bases: 8. Germline V gene data show CDR1 as SNHLY and CDR2 as FYNNEI. CDR3 length: 15 residues. CDR3 coding DNA: TGTGCCAGTGGAGGGACAGGGCGTGACACCGGGGAGCTGTTTTTT. Its translation is CASGGTGRDTGELFF.

The CDR3 DNA follows: TGTGCCACCCAGGGGGTCCCTCCTTCCTACGAGCAGTACTTC. Translated, it gives CATQGVPPSYEQYF. The chain has TRBV19 and TRBJ2-7, with 7 bases aligning to TRBD1. CDR3 length: 14 amino acids. Germline trimming cut 10 bases from V and 1 base from J; bases unmatched to any gene: 10. Germline lookup yields CDR1 LNHDA and CDR2 SQIVND (reference sequence).

The gene calls are TRBV5-4 and TRBJ1-2, with a tentative D call TRBD1 (5 bases). Trimming left V 4 bases short and J 2 bases short, with 15 bases between. This CDR3 has 15 residues. Germline lookup yields CDR1 SGHNT and CDR2 YYREEE (reference sequence). CDR3 sequence: CASSPGGGTNYGYTF. The CDR3 DNA follows: TGTGCCAGCAGCCCCGGCGGGGGGACCAACTATGGCTACACCTTC.

V usage is TRBV7-9 and J usage is TRBJ1-3; the D is unclear. The CDR3 is 11 residues long. Germline CDR1 SEHNR, CDR2 FQNEAQ (reference sequence). With 5 bases removed from V and 8 bases from J, the gap between germline ends came to 7 bases. The CDR3 protein is CASSPRDTIYF. DNA of the CDR3: TGTGCCAGCAGCCCGAGGGACACCATATATTTT.

The chain is built from TRBV30 and TRBJ1-4; 8 nucleotides agree with TRBD1. With V trimmed by 3 bases and J by 3 bases, 12 bases remained unmatched. The CDR3 runs to 17 residues. CDR1 and CDR2 (germline): GTSNPN, SVGIG (reference sequence). The CDR3 is CAWSRDRSMGANEKLFF. CDR3 nucleotide sequence: TGTGCCTGGAGCCGGGACAGGTCAATGGGTGCTAATGAAAAACTGTTTTTT.

This chain uses TRBV6-1 with TRBJ2-1; 8 bases are shared with TRBD1. V gave up 3 bases and J gave up 5 bases; unmatched junction bases: 9. The germline V gene encodes CDR1 MNHNS and CDR2 SASEGT. This CDR3 spans 16 amino acids. CDR3 bases: TGTGCCAGCAGTGACCGGGCCGGGACAGGCCACAATGAGCAGTTCTTC. Translated, it gives CASSDRAGTGHNEQFF.

The V and J genes are TRBV14 and TRBJ2-3; maybe TRBD2 (5 bases). Per the germline V gene, CDR1 is SGHDN and CDR2 is FVKESK. Trimming cost V 0 bases and J 0 bases, with 7 bases left between them. The CDR3 spans 15 residues. The CDR3 DNA reads as TGTGCCAGCAGCCAAGATCGCGGGAGCACAGATACGCAGTATTTT. Translating it yields CASSQDRGSTDTQYF.

This clone was counted a single time. The V call is TRBV10-3, the J call TRBJ2-3, with 7 nucleotides matching TRBD1. Per the germline V gene, CDR1 is ENHRY and CDR2 is SYGVKD. The CDR3 totals 13 residues. V trimming: 7 bases; J trimming: 6 bases; junction bases outside the gene matches: 7. CDR3 coding DNA: TGTGCCATCAATACAAGGGGGCAGGATACGCAGTATTTT. Translated: CAINTRGQDTQYF.

This clone was counted a single time. V usage is TRBV6-4 and J usage is TRBJ2-2; 7 bases map to TRBD1. V lost 5 bases and J lost 5; bases outside the gene matches: 2. The germline V gene has CDR1 MRHNA and CDR2 SNTAGT. The CDR3 totals 13 residues. As DNA, the CDR3 is TGTGCCAGCAGTCGACAGGGTACCGGGGAGCTGTTTTTT. This gives the protein CASSRQGTGELFF.

The rearrangement links TRBV4-3 to TRBJ2-3; the D gene is possibly TRBD2 (6 bases). The germline gives CDR1 LGHNA, CDR2 YSLEER. The CDR3 contains 15 residues. Trimming shortened V by 0 bases and J by 1 base, and 8 bases separated the two germline ends. CDR3 residues: CASSQDASGTDTQYF. The CDR3 DNA sequence: TGCGCCAGCAGCCAAGATGCTAGCGGCACAGATACGCAGTATTTT.

V is TRBV11-3 and J is TRBJ2-3; the match to TRBD2 covers 16 bases. Per germline, CDR1 SGHNT and CDR2 YENEEA. This CDR3 is built from 17 residues. The V segment lost 3 bases and the J segment 5 bases; nucleotides outside the gene matches: 5. The CDR3 loop is CASSLGLAGGRGDTQYF. The DNA for the CDR3 is TGTGCCAGCAGCTTGGGACTAGCGGGAGGGCGGGGAGATACGCAGTATTTT.

On this clone: This sample includes further DNA sequences coding for the same CDR3. The chain employs TRBV7-9 and TRBJ2-7; D is ambiguous. The length of the CDR3 is 11 residues. V was shortened by 3 bases and J by 1 base, with 1 base between the two germline ends. Germline V CDR1 and CDR2: SEHNR, FQNEAQ (reference sequence). CDR3 sequence reads: CASSLSYEQYF. CDR3 sequence (DNA): TGTGCCAGCAGCTTGTCCTACGAGCAGTACTTC.

The chain combines TRBV14 with TRBJ2-7; 8 bases are shared with TRBD1. Unmatched junction bases numbered 10, after V lost 4 bases and J lost 2 bases. CDR1 is SGHDN and CDR2 is FVKESK in the germline V gene. The CDR3 is 16 amino acids. The CDR3 DNA follows: TGTGCCAGCAGCCGAAGGGCAGGGGGCACTCCCTACGAGCAGTACTTC. Protein: CASSRRAGGTPYEQYF.

The chain joins TRBV5-8 to TRBJ2-1; 12 bases match TRBD2. The CDR3 is 18 amino acids. Looked up from germline, CDR1 is SGHTS and CDR2 is YDEGEE. Trimming cost V 4 bases and J 7 bases; bases outside gene matches: 15. The CDR3 sequence is CASSAPGGLAGGRNEQFF. The CDR3 coding sequence is TGTGCCAGCAGCGCTCCTGGGGGGCTAGCGGGAGGGAGGAATGAGCAGTTCTTC.